The rows below give T cell receptor beta chains drawn from one sample of a study of STAT5B mutations in CD4+ large granular lymphocyte leukemia. Assay used: immunoSEQ multiplex PCR; TCRdb lists only in-frame clones, some missing. The sample holds approximately 31,000 clones, about 70% seen once. The sequencing sample was made of CD4+ T cells from blood buffy coats. These receptors all stem from a human donor in good health. Both conserved end residues are part of each CDR3. D genes are given only for firm matches. A clone size is listed for some rows: how often the clone was seen (once, few, many), or a class if it is expanded.

>.|TRBJ1-4|.|TRBV7-2
TGTGCCAGCAGCTCCCGAGGGCGGGATCCGAATGAAAAACTGTTTTTT
CASSSRGRDPNEKLFF
>once|TRBJ2-1|.|TRBV7-2
TGTGCCAGCAGCTTTAGAGGTGGCGGTACTCGCAATGAGCAGTTCTTC
CASSFRGGGTRNEQFF
>.|TRBJ2-2|TRBD2|TRBV6-1
TGTGCCGCGTTTTCCGGGACTAGAAGTACCGGGGAGCTGTTTTTT
CAAFSGTRSTGELFF
>medium-sized|TRBJ2-2|.|TRBV4-1
TGCGCCAGCAGCCAAGTGGACATGGGAGTGACCGGGGAGCTGTTTTTT
CASSQVDMGVTGELFF
>few|TRBJ1-5|.|TRBV9
TGTGCCAGCAGCCCAGGGGATCCCCAGCCCCAGCATTTT
CASSPGDPQPQHF
>.|TRBJ2-5|TRBD2|TRBV7-9
TGTGCCAGCAGCATCACACCCACAGGTCGAGCGGGGGGTCGAGAGACCCAGTACTTC
CASSITPTGRAGGRETQYF
>.|TRBJ2-4|.|TRBV7-2
TGTGCCAGCAGCACCCCGAGACTACAGTTGTTTCTAGCCAAAAACATTCAGTACTTC
CASSTPRLQLFLAKNIQYF
>.|TRBJ2-5|.|TRBV4-3
TGCGCCAGCAGCCCTGACGCAGCGGCAGGCGGAGAGACCCAGTACTTC
CASSPDAAAGGETQYF
>.|TRBJ2-1|.|TRBV7-2
TGTGCCAGCAGCTTAGGTGGGACGGCCCGAAAGCAGTTCTTC
CASSLGGTARKQFF
>.|TRBJ2-1|TRBD2|TRBV5-8
TGTGCCAGCAGCTTCCAGCGGGGGGGAAGGAATGAGCAGTTCTTC
CASSFQRGGRNEQFF
>.|TRBJ1-5|TRBD1|TRBV10-3
TGTGCCATCAGCGAGTCCCGGGACAGGGAAACCCAGCATTTT
CAISESRDRETQHF
>.|TRBJ2-2|TRBD1|TRBV7-7
TGTGCTAGCAGCTTGGATGGGACAGGGGTCGCCGGGGAGCTGTTTTTT
CASSLDGTGVAGELFF
>.|TRBJ2-7|.|TRBV2
TGTGCCAGCAGCGACCCGAGGGGGAACTACGAGCAGTACTTC
CASSDPRGNYEQYF
>.|TRBJ2-2|.|TRBV7-8
TGTGCCAGCAGCTTAGGGCTCCTGTGGACCGGGGAGCTGTTTTTT
CASSLGLLWTGELFF
>.|TRBJ2-7|.|TRBV12-5
TGTGCTAGTGGCCGGCCTGGTTACGAGCAGTACTTC
CASGRPGYEQYF
>few|TRBJ2-6|TRBD1|TRBV7-3
TGTGCCAGCAGCGTCACAGGGGGCGCTTCTGGGGCCAACGTCCTGACTTTC
CASSVTGGASGANVLTF
>.|TRBJ1-1|.|TRBV7-2
TGTGCCAGCAGCTTATACACTGAAGCTTTCTTT
CASSLYTEAFF
>once|TRBJ2-1|.|TRBV6-7
TGTGCCAGCAGTTACTGGGATCGAGCGGGGACAACCTACAATGAGCAGTTCTTC
CASSYWDRAGTTYNEQFF
>.|TRBJ2-3|.|TRBV29-1
TGCAGCGCTTTGGGCTTCCCAGATACGCAGTATTTT
CSALGFPDTQYF
>.|TRBJ1-2|.|TRBV2
TGTGCCAGCGGAGGGGGTGTACTTGGCGGCTACACCTTC
CASGGGVLGGYTF
>.|TRBJ2-7|.|TRBV11-2
TGTGCCAGCGGCCCTTTCGCAACTGGCGAGCAGTACTTC
CASGPFATGEQYF
>.|TRBJ2-7|TRBD1|TRBV5-8
TGTGCCAGCAGCGAAAGCTTTACGGACAGGGGGGCCTACGAGCAGTACTTC
CASSESFTDRGAYEQYF
>few|TRBJ2-1|.|TRBV2
TGTGCCAGCAGAGAGCTAGCCAATGAGCAGTTCTTC
CASRELANEQFF
>.|TRBJ1-3|.|TRBV10-3
TGTGCCATCAGTGAGTCGGGCAGGGTAATCACTGGAAACACCATATATTTT
CAISESGRVITGNTIYF
>.|TRBJ2-5|.|TRBV2
TGTGCCAGCCTAAGGGGGTGGCAAGAGACCCAGTACTTC
CASLRGWQETQYF